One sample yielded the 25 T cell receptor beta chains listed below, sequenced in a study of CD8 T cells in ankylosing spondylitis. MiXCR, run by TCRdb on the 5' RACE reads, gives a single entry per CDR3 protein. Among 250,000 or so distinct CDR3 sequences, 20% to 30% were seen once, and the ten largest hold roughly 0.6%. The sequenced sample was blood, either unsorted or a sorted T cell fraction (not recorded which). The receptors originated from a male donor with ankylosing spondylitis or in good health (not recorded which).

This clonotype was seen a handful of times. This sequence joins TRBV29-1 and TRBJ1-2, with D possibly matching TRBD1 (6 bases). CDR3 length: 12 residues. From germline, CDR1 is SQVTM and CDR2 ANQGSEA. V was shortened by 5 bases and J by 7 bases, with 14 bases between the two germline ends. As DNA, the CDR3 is TGCAGCGTTCGTACTCGGGGGGCTGGCTACACCTTC. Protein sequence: CSVRTRGAGYTF. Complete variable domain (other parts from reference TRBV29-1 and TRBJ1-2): SAVISQKPSRDICQRGTSLTIQCQVDSQVTMMFWYRQQPGQSLTLIATANQGSEATYESGFVIDKFPISRPNLTFSTLTVSNMSPEDSSIYLCSVRTRGAGYTFGSGTRLTVV.

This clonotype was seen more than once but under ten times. CDR3 DNA sequence: TGTGCCAGCAGTTTTGGACGACAGGGGGTTAAGACAGATACGCAGTATTTT. Its translation: CASSFGRQGVKTDTQYF. The J gene is TRBJ2-3, the V gene TRBV12-3 or TRBV12-4; 9 bases are a match to TRBD1. The CDR3 is 17 amino acids. The trim removed 3 bases at V and 3 bases at J, leaving 10 bases unmatched.

The CDR3 DNA reads as TGCAGTGTCCGGCGGGCTAGCGGGGGGGTGTACGGGGAGCTGTTTTTT. Protein: CSVRRASGGVYGELFF. V usage is TRBV20-1 and J usage is TRBJ2-2; TRBD2 aligns across 12 bases. Trimming at V came to 7 bases and at J to 7 bases, leaving 13 bases not matched to a gene. CDR1 is DFQATT, CDR2 SNEGSKA, per germline (reference sequence). CDR3 length equals 16 residues.

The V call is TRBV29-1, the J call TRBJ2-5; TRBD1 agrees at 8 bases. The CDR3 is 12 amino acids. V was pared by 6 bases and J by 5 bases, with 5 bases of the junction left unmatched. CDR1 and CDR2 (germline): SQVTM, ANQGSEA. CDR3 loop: CSVHRGDETQYF. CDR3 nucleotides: TGCAGCGTACACAGGGGGGATGAGACCCAGTACTTC.

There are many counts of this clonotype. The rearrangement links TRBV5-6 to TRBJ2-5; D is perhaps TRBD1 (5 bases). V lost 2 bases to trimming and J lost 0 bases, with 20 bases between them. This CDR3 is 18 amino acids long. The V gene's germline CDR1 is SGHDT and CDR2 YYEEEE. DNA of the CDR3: TGTGCCAGCAGCTTAAGTGTCCGGACAAACATGTACCAAGAGACCCAGTACTTC. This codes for CASSLSVRTNMYQETQYF.

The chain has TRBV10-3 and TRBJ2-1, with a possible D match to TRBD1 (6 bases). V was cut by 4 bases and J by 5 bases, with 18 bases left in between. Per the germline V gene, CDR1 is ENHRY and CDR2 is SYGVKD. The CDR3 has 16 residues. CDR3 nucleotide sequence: TGTGCCATCAGTGGGCTCCAAGGGGCAGGGGACAATGAGCAGTTCTTC. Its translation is CAISGLQGAGDNEQFF.

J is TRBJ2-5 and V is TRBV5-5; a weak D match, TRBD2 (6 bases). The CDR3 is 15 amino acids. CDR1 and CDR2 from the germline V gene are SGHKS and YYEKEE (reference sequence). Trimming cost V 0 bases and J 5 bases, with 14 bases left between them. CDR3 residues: CASSLVGGLEETQYF. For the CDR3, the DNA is TGTGCCAGCAGCTTGGTCGGGGGATTAGAGGAGACCCAGTACTTC.

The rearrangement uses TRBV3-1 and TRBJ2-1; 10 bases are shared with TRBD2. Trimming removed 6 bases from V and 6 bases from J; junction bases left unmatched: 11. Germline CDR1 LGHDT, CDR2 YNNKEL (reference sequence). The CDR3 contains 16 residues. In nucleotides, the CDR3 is TGTGCCAGCAGGAAAACTGGAGCGGGGGGGCGCAATGAGCAGTTCTTC. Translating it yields CASRKTGAGGRNEQFF.

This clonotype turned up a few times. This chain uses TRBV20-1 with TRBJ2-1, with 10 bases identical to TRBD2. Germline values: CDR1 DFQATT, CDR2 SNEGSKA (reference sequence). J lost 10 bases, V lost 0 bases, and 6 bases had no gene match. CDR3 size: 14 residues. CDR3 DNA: TGCAGTGCTAGAGATCCAGCGGGGGGGCGGGAGCAGTTCTTC. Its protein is CSARDPAGGREQFF.

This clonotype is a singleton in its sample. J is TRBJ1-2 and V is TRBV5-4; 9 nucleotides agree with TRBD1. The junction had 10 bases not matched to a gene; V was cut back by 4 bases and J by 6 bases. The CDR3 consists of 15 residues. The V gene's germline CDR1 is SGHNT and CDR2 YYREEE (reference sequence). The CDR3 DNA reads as TGTGCCAGCAGCAGAGACCCGGGACAGGGCGATGGCTACACCTTC. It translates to CASSRDPGQGDGYTF.

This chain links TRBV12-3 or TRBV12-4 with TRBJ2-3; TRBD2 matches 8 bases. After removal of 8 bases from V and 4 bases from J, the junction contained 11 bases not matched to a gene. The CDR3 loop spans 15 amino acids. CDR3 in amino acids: CASAGGARGSDTQYF. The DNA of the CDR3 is TGTGCCAGCGCCGGGGGGGCCAGAGGGTCAGATACGCAGTATTTT.

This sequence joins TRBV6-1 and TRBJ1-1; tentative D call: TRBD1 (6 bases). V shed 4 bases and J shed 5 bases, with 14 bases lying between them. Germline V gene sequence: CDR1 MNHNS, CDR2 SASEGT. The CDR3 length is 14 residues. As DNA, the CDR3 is TGTGCCAGCAGTGTCAGGGGCGGGAGGACTGAAGCTTTCTTT. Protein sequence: CASSVRGGRTEAFF.

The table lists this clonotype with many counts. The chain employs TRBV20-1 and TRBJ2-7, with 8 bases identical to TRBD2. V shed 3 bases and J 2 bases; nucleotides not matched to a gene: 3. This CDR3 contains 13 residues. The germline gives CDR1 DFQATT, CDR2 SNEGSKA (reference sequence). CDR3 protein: CSASGGGPYEQYF. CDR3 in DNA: TGCAGTGCTAGCGGGGGGGGGCCCTACGAGCAGTACTTC.

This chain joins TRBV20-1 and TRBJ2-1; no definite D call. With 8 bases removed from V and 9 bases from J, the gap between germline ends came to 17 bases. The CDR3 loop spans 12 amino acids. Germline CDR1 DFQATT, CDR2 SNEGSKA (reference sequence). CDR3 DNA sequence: TGCAGTACCCGACGAGTAGTTTCTGAGCAGTTCTTC. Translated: CSTRRVVSEQFF.

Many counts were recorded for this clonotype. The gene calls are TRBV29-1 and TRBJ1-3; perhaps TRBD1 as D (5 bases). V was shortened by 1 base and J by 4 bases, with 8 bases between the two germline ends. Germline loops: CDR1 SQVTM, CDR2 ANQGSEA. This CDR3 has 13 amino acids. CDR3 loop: CSVEGDGGNTIYF. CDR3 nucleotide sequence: TGCAGCGTTGAAGGGGACGGGGGAAACACCATATATTTT.

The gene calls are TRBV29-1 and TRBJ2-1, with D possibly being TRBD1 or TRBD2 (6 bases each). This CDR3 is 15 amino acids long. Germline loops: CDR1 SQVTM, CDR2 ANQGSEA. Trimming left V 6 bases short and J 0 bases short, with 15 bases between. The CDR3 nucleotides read TGCAGCGTACCCCGGGGGCCGAGCTCCTACAATGAGCAGTTCTTC. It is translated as CSVPRGPSSYNEQFF.

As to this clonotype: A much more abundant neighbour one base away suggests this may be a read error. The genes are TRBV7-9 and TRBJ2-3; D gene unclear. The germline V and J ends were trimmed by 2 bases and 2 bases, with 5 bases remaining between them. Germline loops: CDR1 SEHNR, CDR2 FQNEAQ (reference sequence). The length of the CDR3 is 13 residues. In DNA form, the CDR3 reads TGTGCCAGCAGCTTACCGACCACAGATACGCAGTATTTT. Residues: CASSLPTTDTQYF.

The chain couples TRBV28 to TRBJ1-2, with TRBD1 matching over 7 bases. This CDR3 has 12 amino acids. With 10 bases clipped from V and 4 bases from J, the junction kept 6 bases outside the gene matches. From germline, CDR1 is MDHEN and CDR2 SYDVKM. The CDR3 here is CATYNRGYGYTF. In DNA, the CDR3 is TGTGCCACCTACAACAGGGGCTATGGCTACACCTTC.

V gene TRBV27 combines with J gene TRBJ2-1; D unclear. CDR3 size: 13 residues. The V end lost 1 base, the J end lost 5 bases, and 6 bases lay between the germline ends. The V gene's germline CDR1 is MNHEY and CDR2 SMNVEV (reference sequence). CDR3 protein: CASSLYQNNEQFF. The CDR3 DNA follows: TGTGCCAGCAGTTTATACCAGAACAATGAGCAGTTCTTC.

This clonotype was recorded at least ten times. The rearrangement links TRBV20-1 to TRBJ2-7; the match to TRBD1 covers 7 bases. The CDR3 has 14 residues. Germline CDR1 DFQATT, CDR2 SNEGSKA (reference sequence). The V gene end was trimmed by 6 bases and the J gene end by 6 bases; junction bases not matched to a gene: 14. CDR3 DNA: TGCAGTGCGGGTCGACAGGGACGACGAGGCGAGCAGTACTTC. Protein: CSAGRQGRRGEQYF.

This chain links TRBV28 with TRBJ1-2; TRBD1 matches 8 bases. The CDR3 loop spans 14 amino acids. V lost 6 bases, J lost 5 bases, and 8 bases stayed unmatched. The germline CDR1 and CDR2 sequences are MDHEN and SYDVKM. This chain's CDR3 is CASRPPGQVYGYTF. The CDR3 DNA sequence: TGTGCCAGCAGACCCCCGGGACAGGTGTATGGCTACACCTTC.

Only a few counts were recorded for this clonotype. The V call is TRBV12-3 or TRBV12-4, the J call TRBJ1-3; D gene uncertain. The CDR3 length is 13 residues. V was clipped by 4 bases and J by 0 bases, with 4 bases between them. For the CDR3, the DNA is TGTGCCAGCAGTTGGGCCTCTGGAAACACCATATATTTT. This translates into CASSWASGNTIYF.

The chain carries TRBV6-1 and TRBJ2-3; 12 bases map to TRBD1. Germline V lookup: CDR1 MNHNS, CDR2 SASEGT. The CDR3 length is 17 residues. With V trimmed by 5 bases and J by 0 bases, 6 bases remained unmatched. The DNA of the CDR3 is TGTGCCAGCAGTCCCGGGACAGGGGGCAGAAGCACAGATACGCAGTATTTT. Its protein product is CASSPGTGGRSTDTQYF.

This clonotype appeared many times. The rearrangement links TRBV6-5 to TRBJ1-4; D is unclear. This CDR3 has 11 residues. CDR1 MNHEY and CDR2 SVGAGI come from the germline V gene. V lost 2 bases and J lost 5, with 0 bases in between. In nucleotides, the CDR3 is TGTGCCAGCAGTTACAATGAAAAACTGTTTTTT. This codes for CASSYNEKLFF.

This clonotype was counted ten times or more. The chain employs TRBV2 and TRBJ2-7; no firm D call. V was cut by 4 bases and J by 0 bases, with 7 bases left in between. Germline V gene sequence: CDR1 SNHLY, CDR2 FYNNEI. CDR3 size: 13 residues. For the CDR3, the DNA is TGTGCCAGCAGTGTGCGCCCCTCCTACGAGCAGTACTTC. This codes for CASSVRPSYEQYF.